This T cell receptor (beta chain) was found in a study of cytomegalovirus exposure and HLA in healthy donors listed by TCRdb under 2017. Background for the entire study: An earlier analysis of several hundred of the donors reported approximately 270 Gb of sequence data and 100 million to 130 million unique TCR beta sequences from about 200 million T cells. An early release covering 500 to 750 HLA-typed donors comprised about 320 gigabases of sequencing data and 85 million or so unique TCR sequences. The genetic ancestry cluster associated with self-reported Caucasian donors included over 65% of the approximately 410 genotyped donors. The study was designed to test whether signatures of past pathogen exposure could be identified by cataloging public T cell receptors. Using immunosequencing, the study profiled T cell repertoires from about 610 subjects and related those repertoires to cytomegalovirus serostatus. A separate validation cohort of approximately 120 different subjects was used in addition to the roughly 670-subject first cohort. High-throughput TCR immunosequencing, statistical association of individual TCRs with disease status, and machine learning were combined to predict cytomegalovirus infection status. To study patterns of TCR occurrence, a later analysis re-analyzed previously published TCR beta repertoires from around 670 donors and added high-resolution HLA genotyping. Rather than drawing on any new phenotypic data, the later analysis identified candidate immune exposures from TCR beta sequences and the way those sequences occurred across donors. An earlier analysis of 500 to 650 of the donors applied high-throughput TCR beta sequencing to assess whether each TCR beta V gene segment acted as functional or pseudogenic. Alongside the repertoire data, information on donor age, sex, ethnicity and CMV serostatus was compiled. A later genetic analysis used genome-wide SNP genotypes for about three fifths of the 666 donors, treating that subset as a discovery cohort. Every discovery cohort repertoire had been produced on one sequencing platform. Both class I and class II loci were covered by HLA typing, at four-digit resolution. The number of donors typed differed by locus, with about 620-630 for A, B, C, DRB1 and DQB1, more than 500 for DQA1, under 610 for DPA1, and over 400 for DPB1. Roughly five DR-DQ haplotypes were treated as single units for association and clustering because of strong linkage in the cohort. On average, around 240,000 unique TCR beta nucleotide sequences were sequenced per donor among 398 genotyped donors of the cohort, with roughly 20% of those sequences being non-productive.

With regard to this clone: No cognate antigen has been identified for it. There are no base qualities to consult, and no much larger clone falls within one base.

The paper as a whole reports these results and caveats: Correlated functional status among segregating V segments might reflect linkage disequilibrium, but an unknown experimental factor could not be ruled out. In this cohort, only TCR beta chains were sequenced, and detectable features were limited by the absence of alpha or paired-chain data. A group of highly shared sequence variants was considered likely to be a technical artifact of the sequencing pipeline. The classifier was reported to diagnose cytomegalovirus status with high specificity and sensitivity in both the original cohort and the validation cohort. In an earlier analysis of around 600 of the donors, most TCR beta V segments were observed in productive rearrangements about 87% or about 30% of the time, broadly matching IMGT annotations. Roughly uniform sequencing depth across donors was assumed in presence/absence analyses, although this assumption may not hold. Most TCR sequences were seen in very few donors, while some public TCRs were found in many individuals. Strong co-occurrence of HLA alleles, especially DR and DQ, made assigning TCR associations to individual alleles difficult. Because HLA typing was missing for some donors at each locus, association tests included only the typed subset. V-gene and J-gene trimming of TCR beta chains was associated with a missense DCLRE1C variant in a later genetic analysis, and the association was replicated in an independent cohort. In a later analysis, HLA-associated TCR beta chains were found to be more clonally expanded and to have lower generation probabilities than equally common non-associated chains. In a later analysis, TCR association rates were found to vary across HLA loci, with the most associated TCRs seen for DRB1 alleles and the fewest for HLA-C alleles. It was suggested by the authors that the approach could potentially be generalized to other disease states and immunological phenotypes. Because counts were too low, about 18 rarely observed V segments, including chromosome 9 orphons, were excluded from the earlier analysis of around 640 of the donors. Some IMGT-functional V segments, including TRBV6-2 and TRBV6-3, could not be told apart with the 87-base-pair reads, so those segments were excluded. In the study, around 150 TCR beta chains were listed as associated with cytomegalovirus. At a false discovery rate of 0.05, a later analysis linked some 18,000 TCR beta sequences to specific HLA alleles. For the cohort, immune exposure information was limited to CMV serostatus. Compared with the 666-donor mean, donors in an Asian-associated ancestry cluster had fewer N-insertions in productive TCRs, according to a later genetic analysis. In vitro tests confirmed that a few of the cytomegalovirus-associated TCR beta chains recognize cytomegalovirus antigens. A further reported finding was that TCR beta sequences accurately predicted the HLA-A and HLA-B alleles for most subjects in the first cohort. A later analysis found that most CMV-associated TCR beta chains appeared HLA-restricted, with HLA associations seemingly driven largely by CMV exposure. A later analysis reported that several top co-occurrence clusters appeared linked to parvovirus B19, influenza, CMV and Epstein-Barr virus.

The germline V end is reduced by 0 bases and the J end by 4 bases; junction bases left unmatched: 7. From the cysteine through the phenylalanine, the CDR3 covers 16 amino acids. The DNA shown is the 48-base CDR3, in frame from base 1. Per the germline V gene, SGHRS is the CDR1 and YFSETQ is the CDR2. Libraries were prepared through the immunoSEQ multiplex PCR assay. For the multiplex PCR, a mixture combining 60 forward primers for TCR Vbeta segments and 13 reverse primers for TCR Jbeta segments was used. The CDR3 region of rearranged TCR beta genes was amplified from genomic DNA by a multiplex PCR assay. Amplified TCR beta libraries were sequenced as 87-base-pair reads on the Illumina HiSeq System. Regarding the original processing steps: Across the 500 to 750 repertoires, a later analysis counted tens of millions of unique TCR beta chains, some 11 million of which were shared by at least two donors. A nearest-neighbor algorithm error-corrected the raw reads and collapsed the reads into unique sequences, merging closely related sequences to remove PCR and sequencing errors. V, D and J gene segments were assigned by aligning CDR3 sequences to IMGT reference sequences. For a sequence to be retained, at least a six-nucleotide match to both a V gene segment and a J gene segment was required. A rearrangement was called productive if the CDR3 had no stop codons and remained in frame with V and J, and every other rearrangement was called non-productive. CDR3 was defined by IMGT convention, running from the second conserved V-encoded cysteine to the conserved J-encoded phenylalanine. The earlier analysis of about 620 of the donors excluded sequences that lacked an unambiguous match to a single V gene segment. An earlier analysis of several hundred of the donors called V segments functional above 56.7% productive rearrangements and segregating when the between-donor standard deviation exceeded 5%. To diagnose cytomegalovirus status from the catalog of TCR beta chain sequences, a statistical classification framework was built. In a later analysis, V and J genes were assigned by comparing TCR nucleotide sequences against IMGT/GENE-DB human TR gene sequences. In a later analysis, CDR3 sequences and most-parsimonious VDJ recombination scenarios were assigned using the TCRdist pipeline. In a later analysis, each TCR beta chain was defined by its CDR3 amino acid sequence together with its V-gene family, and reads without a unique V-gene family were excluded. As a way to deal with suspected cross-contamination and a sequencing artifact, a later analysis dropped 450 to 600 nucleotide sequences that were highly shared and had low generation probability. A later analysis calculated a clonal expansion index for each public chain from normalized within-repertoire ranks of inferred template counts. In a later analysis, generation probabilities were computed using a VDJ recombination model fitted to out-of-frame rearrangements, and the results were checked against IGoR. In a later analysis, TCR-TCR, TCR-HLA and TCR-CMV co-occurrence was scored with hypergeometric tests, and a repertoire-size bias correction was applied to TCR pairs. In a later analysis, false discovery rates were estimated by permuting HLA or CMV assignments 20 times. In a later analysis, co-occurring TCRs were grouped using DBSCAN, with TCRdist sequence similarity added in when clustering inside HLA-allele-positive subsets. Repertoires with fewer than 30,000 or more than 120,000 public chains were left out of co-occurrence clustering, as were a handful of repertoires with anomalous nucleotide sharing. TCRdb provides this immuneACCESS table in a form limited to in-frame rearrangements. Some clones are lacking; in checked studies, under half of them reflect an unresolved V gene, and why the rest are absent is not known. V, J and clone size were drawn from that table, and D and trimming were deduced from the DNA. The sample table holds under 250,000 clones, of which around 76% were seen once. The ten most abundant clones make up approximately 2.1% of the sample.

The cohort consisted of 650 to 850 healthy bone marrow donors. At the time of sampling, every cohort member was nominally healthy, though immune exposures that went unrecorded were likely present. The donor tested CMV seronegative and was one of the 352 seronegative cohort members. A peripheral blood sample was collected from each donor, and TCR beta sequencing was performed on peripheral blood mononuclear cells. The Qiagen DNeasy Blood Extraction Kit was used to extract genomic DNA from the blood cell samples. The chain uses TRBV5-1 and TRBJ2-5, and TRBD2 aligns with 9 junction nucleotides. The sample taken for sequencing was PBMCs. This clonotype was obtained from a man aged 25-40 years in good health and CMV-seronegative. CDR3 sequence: CASSLGPSGTGETQYF. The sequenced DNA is TGCGCCAGCAGCTTGGGGCCTAGCGGGACGGGAGAGACCCAGTACTTC. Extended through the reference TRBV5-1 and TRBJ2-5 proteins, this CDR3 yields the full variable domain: KAGVTQTPRYLIKTRGQQVTLSCSPISGHRSVSWYQQTPGQGLQFLFEYFSETQRNKGNFPGRFSGRQFSNSRSEMNVSTLELGDSALYLCASSLGPSGTGETQYFGPGTRLLVL.